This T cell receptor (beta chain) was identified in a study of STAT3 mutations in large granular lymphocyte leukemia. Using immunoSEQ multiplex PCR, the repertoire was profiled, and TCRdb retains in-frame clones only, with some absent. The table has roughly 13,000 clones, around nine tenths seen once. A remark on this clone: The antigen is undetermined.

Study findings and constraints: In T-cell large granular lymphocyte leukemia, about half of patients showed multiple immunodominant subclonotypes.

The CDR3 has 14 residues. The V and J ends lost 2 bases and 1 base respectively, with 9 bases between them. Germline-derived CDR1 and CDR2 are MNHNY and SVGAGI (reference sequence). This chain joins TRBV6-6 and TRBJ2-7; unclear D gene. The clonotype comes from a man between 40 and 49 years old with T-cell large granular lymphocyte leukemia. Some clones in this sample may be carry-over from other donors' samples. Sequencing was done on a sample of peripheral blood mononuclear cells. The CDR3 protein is CASSYEDTSYEQYF. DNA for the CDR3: TGTGCCAGCAGTTACGAAGACACGTCCTACGAGCAGTACTTC.